This TCR beta chain was captured by sequencing in a study of blood T cell repertoires in COVID-19. In the original processing: Amplifying reference gene primers gave estimates of nucleated cell counts. Only in-frame clones appear in the TCRdb table, and some are missing; sequencing was by immunoSEQ multiplex PCR. V and J calls and clone size follow that table, whereas D and trimming were derived from the DNA. The data contain 50,000 to 75,000 clones, roughly nine tenths of them seen just once; the ten biggest clones take up 4% to 6%. Per the germline V gene, CDR1 is WSHSY and CDR2 is SAAADI. The CDR3 is 14 amino acids. After removal of 2 bases from V and 5 bases from J, the junction contained 5 bases not matched to a gene.

The source material was peripheral blood. This sequence joins TRBV10-2 and TRBJ1-2, with 7 nucleotides matching TRBD1. The origin of this receptor is a man older than 75 in a cohort sampled during active COVID-19. CDR3 coding DNA: TGCGCCAGCAGTGAGCGACAGGGAGGATATGGCTACACCTTC. Translated: CASSERQGGYGYTF.